This entry features one T cell receptor beta chain sequence. The clone's antigen remains unknown. Base qualities are not at hand, and no much larger clone is one base apart. Library creation used the immunoSEQ multiplex PCR assay. The multiplex PCR relied on a mix of 60 forward primers for TCR Vbeta segments and 13 reverse primers for TCR Jbeta segments. A multiplex PCR assay on genomic DNA amplified the CDR3 region of rearranged TCR beta genes. The amplified TCR beta libraries were sequenced on the Illumina HiSeq System as 87-base-pair reads. Per the original workflow: A later analysis counted about 82 million unique TCR beta chains across the 670 or so repertoires, and roughly 10 million of these chains were shared by at least two donors. To remove PCR and sequencing errors, raw reads were error-corrected and collapsed into unique sequences using a nearest-neighbor algorithm that merged closely related sequences. CDR3 sequences were aligned to IMGT reference sequences to assign V, D and J gene segments. For a sequence to be retained, at least a six-nucleotide match to both a V gene segment and a J gene segment was required. Rearrangements were called productive when the CDR3 lacked stop codons and stayed in frame with V and J; all others were non-productive. Following IMGT convention, CDR3 was defined as the stretch from the second conserved V-encoded cysteine to the conserved J-encoded phenylalanine. The earlier analysis of fewer than 700 of the donors excluded sequences that lacked an unambiguous match to a single V gene segment. An earlier analysis of fewer than 750 of the donors classified V segments as functional when productive rearrangements were above 56.7% and as segregating when the standard deviation between donors was above 5%. A statistical classification framework was developed to diagnose cytomegalovirus status using the catalog of TCR beta chain sequences. A later analysis assigned V and J genes by comparing TCR nucleotide sequences with IMGT/GENE-DB human TR gene sequences. A later analysis assigned CDR3 sequences and most-parsimonious VDJ recombination scenarios with the TCRdist pipeline. In a later analysis, each TCR beta chain was defined by its CDR3 amino acid sequence together with its V-gene family, and reads without a unique V-gene family were excluded. To address suspected cross-contamination and a sequencing artifact, a later analysis removed approximately 600 highly shared, low-generation-probability nucleotide sequences. For each public chain, a later analysis derived a clonal expansion index from normalized ranks of inferred template counts within each repertoire. A later analysis computed generation probabilities with a VDJ recombination model fitted to out-of-frame rearrangements, and checked the results against IGoR. Hypergeometric tests were used in a later analysis to score TCR-TCR, TCR-HLA and TCR-CMV co-occurrence, with a repertoire-size bias correction applied to the TCR pairs. In a later analysis, false discovery rates were estimated by permuting HLA or CMV assignments 20 times. In a later analysis, co-occurring TCRs were grouped with DBSCAN, and TCRdist sequence similarity was added when clustering was performed within HLA-allele-positive subsets. Repertoires with fewer than 30,000 or more than 120,000 public chains were left out of co-occurrence clustering, as were a handful of repertoires with anomalous nucleotide sharing. TCRdb took this table from immuneACCESS and kept in-frame rearrangements with V and J called. Such tables lack part of the clones; where checked against another copy, unresolved V genes explain under half of the gap, and the rest is unexplained. Clone size and V and J calls were adopted from that table, with D and trimming inferred from the DNA. The sample table contains around 150,000 clones; only one count was recorded for 88% of them. The top ten hold roughly 0.5% of the sample.

These data belong to a study of cytomegalovirus exposure and HLA in healthy donors (dated by TCRdb to about 2017). Regarding the complete study: In an earlier analysis of about 560 of the donors, 250 to 350 Gb of sequence data and some 120 million unique TCR beta sequences from some 170 million T cells were reported. The T cell repertoires of around 730 subjects were profiled by immunosequencing and related to cytomegalovirus serostatus. HLA typing covered class I and class II loci at four-digit resolution. To decide whether each TCR beta V gene segment behaved as functional or pseudogenic, an earlier analysis of some 600 of the donors relied on high-throughput TCR beta sequencing. The study combined high-throughput TCR immunosequencing, statistical association of individual TCRs with disease status, and machine learning to predict cytomegalovirus infection status. A separate validation cohort of more than 100 different subjects was used in addition to the roughly 670-subject first cohort. In a later analysis, previously published TCR beta repertoires from 600 to 850 donors were re-analyzed and high-resolution HLA genotyping was added so that TCR occurrence patterns could be studied. Of the roughly 400 genotyped donors, 75% to 85% were placed in the genetic ancestry cluster associated with self-reported Caucasian donors. Typing coverage differed by locus: A, B, C, DRB1 and DQB1 were typed in roughly 629-630 donors, DQA1 in roughly 510, DPA1 in 600 to 610, and DPB1 in about 450. Donor age, sex, ethnicity and CMV serostatus were compiled alongside the repertoire data. On average, 235,054 unique TCR beta nucleotide sequences were sequenced per donor among roughly 430 genotyped donors of the cohort, with roughly 18% of those sequences being non-productive. A handful of DR-DQ haplotypes were handled as single units for association and clustering because linkage in the cohort was strong. About 320 gigabases of sequencing data and approximately 85 million unique TCR sequences were included in an early release covering about 600 HLA-typed donors. Rather than using new phenotypic data, the later analysis identified candidate immune exposures from TCR beta sequences and from how often those sequences occurred across donors. A later genetic analysis took genome-wide SNP genotypes for about 55% of the roughly 700 donors and used that subset as a discovery cohort. The study aimed to test whether cataloging public T cell receptors could reveal signatures of past pathogen exposure. All discovery cohort repertoires had been generated using a single sequencing platform.

Germline trimming: 6 bases from V, 6 bases from J; junction bases outside gene matches: 4. Including cysteine and phenylalanine, the CDR3 has 13 amino acids. The entry retains the CDR3 DNA only, 39 bases that are in frame from base 1. Per the germline V gene (reference sequence), SEHNR is the CDR1 and FQNEAQ is the CDR2. Overall study results and their limits: According to a later analysis, parvovirus B19, influenza, CMV and Epstein-Barr virus appeared linked to several top co-occurrence clusters. Only TCR beta chains were sequenced in this cohort, and the absence of alpha or paired-chain data limited detectable features. A later genetic analysis associated a missense DCLRE1C variant with V-gene and J-gene trimming of TCR beta chains, and an independent cohort replicated the association. Most CMV-associated TCR beta chains appeared to be HLA-restricted in a later analysis, and the HLA associations seemed to be driven largely by CMV exposure. A later analysis found that HLA-associated TCR beta chains were more clonally expanded and had lower generation probabilities than equally common non-associated chains. When HLA alleles, especially DR and DQ, strongly co-occurred, attributing TCR associations to individual alleles was difficult. A later genetic analysis reported fewer N-insertions in productive TCRs among donors in an Asian-associated ancestry cluster than the roughly 670-donor mean. In a later analysis, around 15,000 TCR beta sequences were associated with specific HLA alleles at a false discovery rate of 0.05. Some 15 rarely observed V segments, including chromosome 9 orphons, were excluded from the earlier analysis of some 590 of the donors because counts were too low. Most TCR sequences were seen in very few donors, while some public TCRs were found in many individuals. The classifier was reported to diagnose cytomegalovirus status with high specificity and sensitivity in both the original and validation cohorts. Presence/absence analyses assumed roughly uniform sequencing depth across donors, an assumption that may not hold. Linkage disequilibrium might explain the correlated functional status among segregating V segments, but an unknown experimental factor could not be excluded. In the study, around 150 TCR beta chains were listed as associated with cytomegalovirus. A further reported finding was that TCR beta sequences accurately predicted the HLA-A and HLA-B alleles for most subjects in the first cohort. The 87-base-pair reads could not distinguish some IMGT-functional V segments, including TRBV6-2 and TRBV6-3, so those segments were excluded. HLA typing was unavailable for some donors at each locus, so association tests used only the typed subset. According to the authors, the approach could potentially be generalized to other disease states and immunological phenotypes. A group of highly shared sequence variants was considered likely to be a technical artifact of the sequencing pipeline. Broadly in line with IMGT annotations, most TCR beta V segments showed up in productive rearrangements about 87% or about 30% of the time in an earlier analysis of several hundred of the donors. CMV serostatus was the only immune exposure information available for the cohort. A later analysis found that TCR association rates varied across HLA loci, with DRB1 alleles showing the most associated TCRs and HLA-C alleles the fewest. In vitro tests confirmed that a few of the cytomegalovirus-associated TCR beta chains recognize cytomegalovirus antigens.

The cohort was made up of 650 to 700 healthy bone marrow donors. At the time of sampling, all cohort members were nominally healthy, though unrecorded immune exposures were likely present. The donor tested CMV seronegative and was one of the 352 seronegative cohort members. A peripheral blood sample was collected from each donor, and TCR beta sequencing was performed on peripheral blood mononuclear cells. Genomic DNA was extracted from the blood cell samples with the Qiagen DNeasy Blood Extraction Kit. This sequence uses TRBV7-9 and TRBJ2-7; 11 of the junction bases match TRBD2. The origin of this receptor is a middle-aged woman in good health and CMV-seronegative. The material sequenced was PBMCs. The DNA sequence follows: TGTGCCAGCAGTGCCCTAGCGGGAGGCGAGCAGTACTTC. This gives the protein CASSALAGGEQYF.